This T cell receptor beta chain was sequenced for a study of regulatory and conventional T cells in RAG deficiency. Generated by immunoSEQ multiplex PCR, the TCRdb table keeps only in-frame clones and is missing some. The sample holds about 34,000 clones, about 78% seen once. Genomic DNA came from blood conventional CD4+ T cells gated CD25-low CD127-high. The V segment lost 5 bases and the J segment 4 bases; nucleotides outside the gene matches: 7. This CDR3 region has 15 residues. Germline V lookup: CDR1 SGHTA, CDR2 FQGNSA. The sample was also linked to a second study, of regulatory T cells. This second study says: Primers: 52 TRBV forward and 13 TRBJ reverse.

The TCR comes from a human donor in good health. This chain links TRBV7-2 with TRBJ2-2; 7 nucleotides align to TRBD1. The sample was CD4+ effector T cells sorted from blood. The CDR3 is CASSLRDRSTGELFF. DNA of the CDR3: TGTGCCAGCAGCCTCCGGGACAGATCCACCGGGGAGCTGTTTTTT.